This TCR beta chain emerged from a study of post-analysis software for immune sequencing data (dated by TCRdb to between 2015 and 2016). About the study as a whole: Recorded disease courses included relapsing-remitting, secondary progressive and progressive-relapsing multiple sclerosis, with some patients lacking subtype annotation. A subset of samples was prepared in parallel using single-end sample barcoding, then pooled and co-amplified after Illumina adapter ligation. The patient repertoires were compared against approximately ten previously published healthy control repertoires obtained from donors aged roughly 6 to 25 years.

The study at large found these results: Patients showed significantly higher frequencies than controls for roughly five TRBV segments, among them TRBV5-6, TRBV5-1 and TRBV20-1. Strong co-clustering of samples prepared in the same batch was shown by direct clustering with F measure, prompting a batch-effect correction. Significantly lower normalized Chao1 diversity was found in multiple sclerosis patients than in controls, suggesting substantial peripheral T-cell clonal expansion. The multiple sclerosis patient group was slightly younger than the control group.

Points on this clonotype: It has no known antigen specificity. No much larger clonotype is one base removed from it; base qualities were not supplied.

Library creation used PCR. Sequencing was carried out with an Illumina HiSeq 2500. To reduce PCR and sequencing biases, unique molecular identifiers were built into the TCR beta cDNA libraries. Roughly 500,000 cDNA molecules were obtained for every 1 to 10 million input T cells, so each molecule roughly corresponded to one T cell. The same protocol used for the earlier healthy control dataset was applied to prepare and sequence the patient libraries. Within a given batch, samples were prepared together, multiplexed and sequenced on the same HiSeq lane. Concerning the study's data processing: Raw barcoded reads were processed with MIGEC, discarding single-read molecular identifier groups before consensus assembly and CDR3 extraction. Clonotype tables were post-analysed with VDJtools, normalizing diversity by down-sampling all datasets to the smallest sample size. To correct batch-related cross-sample contamination, repertoire overlap clustering matched CDR3 amino acid sequences but not nucleotide sequences. The public reads were run again by TCRdb, first through fastp at Q25 and then through MiXCR, and only productive beta chains were kept. Each CDR3 protein gets just one entry, which takes the most common genes and DNA from the rows behind it. TCRdb's processing, not the study's, gives the V and J calls here. The sample data list roughly 870,000 distinct CDR3 sequences, and approximately 57% of these were observed just once. The ten largest clones take up approximately 4.3% of the sample.

The V and J ends are trimmed by 3 bases and 6 bases, leaving 12 bases between them. The CDR3 starts with the cysteine, ends with the phenylalanine, and has 14 residues. Only the CDR3 DNA is retained, 42 bases long and in frame from the first base. To demonstrate the VDJtools post-analysis software, the study profiled TCR beta repertoires from the peripheral blood of 10 to 15 young patients with multiple sclerosis. Multiple sclerosis patients were children and adolescents aged about 6 to 16 years. This sequence uses TRBV12-3 or TRBV12-4 and TRBJ2-1; no D segment can be confidently identified. The receptor comes from a girl between 10 and 17 years old with multiple sclerosis. The sample comprised blood. The nucleotides are TGTGCCAGCAGTTTTGGGTGGCTCTGCAATGAGCAGTTCTTC. It translates to CASSFGWLCNEQFF.